These 8 T cell receptor beta chains were sequenced from one sample in a study of early T cells in non-severe SARS-CoV-2 infection. Via MiXCR, TCRdb re-called the 5' RACE reads, giving one row per CDR3 protein. The table lists around 40,000 distinct CDR3 sequences, 6.3% of them singletons, with under 7.5% in the top ten. The sample comprised whole blood. The source of these receptors is an adult who was a healthcare worker with PCR-confirmed SARS-CoV-2 infection or an uninfected control (not recorded which).

The genes are TRBV4-3 and TRBJ2-2; no reliable D call. Germline V lookup: CDR1 LGHNA, CDR2 YSLEER. V lost 3 bases and J 6 bases, leaving 8 bases between the germline ends. The CDR3 covers 13 residues. CDR3 sequence: CASSQVPPGELFF. In nucleotides, the CDR3 is TGCGCCAGCAGCCAGGTACCCCCCGGGGAGCTGTTTTTT.

CDR3 bases: TGTGCCAGCACCCCTAGTCTAGCGGGCAATGAGCAGTTCTTC. It translates to CASTPSLAGNEQFF. The rearrangement joins TRBV6-2 or TRBV6-3 to TRBJ2-1; TRBD2 matches 8 bases. The germline V gene encodes CDR1 MNHEY and CDR2 SVGEGT. CDR3 length equals 14 residues. The junction had 8 bases not matched to a gene; V was cut back by 7 bases and J by 6 bases.

This chain connects TRBV12-3 or TRBV12-4 to TRBJ2-1; the match to TRBD2 covers 14 bases. V lost 3 bases and J lost 6; bases outside the gene matches: 7. The CDR3 is made up of 17 amino acids. The CDR3 DNA reads TGTGCCAGCAGTTTTAACTTCGGACTAGCGGGAGGCAATGAGCAGTTCTTC. Protein product: CASSFNFGLAGGNEQFF.

Concerning this clonotype: This could be a read error, since a much larger clone is one nucleotide away. The gene calls are TRBV5-1 and TRBJ2-1; D is uncertain. CDR1 is SGHRS and CDR2 is YFSETQ in the germline V gene. Trimming took off 0 bases at V and 8 bases at J, with 6 bases between the two ends. This CDR3 is 12 amino acids long. CDR3 in amino acids: CASSLERDEQFF. As DNA, the CDR3 is TGCGCCAGCAGCTTGGAGCGCGATGAGCAGTTCTTC.

This clonotype was seen a few times. V usage is TRBV7-3 and J usage is TRBJ2-1; 13 bases match TRBD2. CDR1 SGHTA and CDR2 FQGTGA come from the germline V gene. Unmatched junction bases numbered 5, after V lost 8 bases and J lost 4 bases. The CDR3 has 15 amino acids. The CDR3 DNA reads as TGTGCCAGCCGACTAGCGGGAGGACCTTACAATGAGCAGTTCTTC. It translates to CASRLAGGPYNEQFF.

V is TRBV7-9 and J is TRBJ2-5; 9 nucleotides align to TRBD2. V gave up 5 bases and J gave up 2 bases; unmatched junction bases: 6. There are 15 residues in the CDR3. Per germline, CDR1 SEHNR and CDR2 FQNEAQ (reference sequence). This CDR3 reads CASSPGAGGQETQYF. The CDR3 coding sequence is TGTGCCAGCAGCCCCGGGGCGGGAGGGCAAGAGACCCAGTACTTC.

This clonotype was observed at least ten times. This sequence joins TRBV10-3 and TRBJ2-3; a possible D gene is TRBD2 (6 bases). V was clipped by 4 bases and J by 2 bases, with 10 bases between them. Germline CDR1 and CDR2: ENHRY and SYGVKD. The CDR3 runs to 14 residues. The CDR3 coding sequence is TGTGCCATCAGTGGTGCGGGGACCACAGATACGCAGTATTTT. It translates to CAISGAGTTDTQYF.

This clonotype was detected ten times or more. The chain uses TRBV7-3 and TRBJ2-1; 8 positions agree with TRBD2. Germline V gene lookup returns CDR1 SGHTA and CDR2 FQGTGA. V was clipped by 6 bases and J by 6 bases; unmatched bases: 7. This CDR3 is built from 14 residues. CDR3 DNA: TGTGCCAGCAGGGAAAGCAGCGGGAGCAATGAGCAGTTCTTC. It encodes CASRESSGSNEQFF.